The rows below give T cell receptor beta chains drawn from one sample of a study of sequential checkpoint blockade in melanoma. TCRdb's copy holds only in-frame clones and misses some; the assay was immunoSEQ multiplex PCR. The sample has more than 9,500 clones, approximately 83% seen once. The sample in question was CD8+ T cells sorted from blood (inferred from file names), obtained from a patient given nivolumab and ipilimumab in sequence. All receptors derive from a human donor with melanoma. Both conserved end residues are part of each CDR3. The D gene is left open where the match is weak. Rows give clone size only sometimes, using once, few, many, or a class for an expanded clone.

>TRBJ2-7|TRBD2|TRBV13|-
CASSPPGLAGEQYF
TGTGCCAGCAGCCCACCGGGACTAGCGGGCGAGCAGTACTTC
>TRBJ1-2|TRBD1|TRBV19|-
CASSPGTGTLYGYTF
TGTGCCAGTAGCCCCGGGACAGGGACCCTCTATGGCTACACCTTC
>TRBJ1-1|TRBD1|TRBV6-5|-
CASRETDRLNTEAFF
TGTGCCAGCAGGGAGACGGACAGGCTGAACACTGAAGCTTTCTTT
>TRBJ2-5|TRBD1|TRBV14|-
CASSQITGGIETQYF
TGTGCCAGCAGCCAAATAACAGGGGGCATCGAGACCCAGTACTTC
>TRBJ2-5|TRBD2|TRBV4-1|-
CASSQDPRGGEETQYF
TGCGCCAGCAGCCAAGATCCTCGCGGGGGTGAAGAGACCCAGTACTTC
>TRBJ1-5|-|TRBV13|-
CASSSTALGSNQPQHF
TGTGCCAGCAGCTCGACAGCGCTAGGGAGCAATCAGCCCCAGCATTTT
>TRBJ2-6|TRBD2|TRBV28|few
CASSFSGGTISGANVLTF
TGTGCCAGCAGTTTCAGCGGGGGGACAATCTCTGGGGCCAACGTCCTGACTTTC
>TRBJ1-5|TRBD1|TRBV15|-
CATSRDQTGGNQPQHF
TGTGCCACCAGCAGAGATCAGACAGGGGGAAATCAGCCCCAGCATTTT
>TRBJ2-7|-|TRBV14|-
CASSQEGGAGLEQYF
TGTGCCAGCAGCCAAGAGGGGGGTGCTGGTTTGGAGCAGTACTTC
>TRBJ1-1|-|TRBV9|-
CASNGLLGGNTEAFF
TGTGCCAGCAATGGTCTCCTAGGGGGTAACACTGAAGCTTTCTTT
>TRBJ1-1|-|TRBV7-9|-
CARQPVMNTEAFF
TGTGCCCGCCAACCGGTGATGAACACTGAAGCTTTCTTT
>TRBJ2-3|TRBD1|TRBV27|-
CASRDRGLGSTDTQYF
TGTGCCAGCAGAGACAGGGGCCTAGGGAGCACAGATACGCAGTATTTT
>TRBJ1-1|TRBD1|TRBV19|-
CASSPWATGLNTEAFF
TGTGCCAGTAGCCCCTGGGCGACAGGGCTGAACACTGAAGCTTTCTTT
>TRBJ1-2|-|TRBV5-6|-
CASSLADSPPNYGYTF
TGTGCCAGCAGCTTGGCGGACAGTCCCCCGAACTATGGCTACACCTTC
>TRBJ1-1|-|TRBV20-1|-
CSASKNTEAFF
TGCAGTGCTAGCAAAAACACTGAAGCTTTCTTT
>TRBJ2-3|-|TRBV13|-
CASSLGNWQAGADTQYF
TGTGCCAGCAGCCTCGGGAATTGGCAGGCAGGCGCAGATACGCAGTATTTT
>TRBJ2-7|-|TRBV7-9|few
CASSFQQSSLPYEQYF
TGTGCCAGCAGCTTCCAGCAGTCTAGTCTCCCCTACGAGCAGTACTTC
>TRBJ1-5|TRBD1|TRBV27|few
CASSLSGGGQPQHF
TGTGCCAGCAGTTTGTCAGGGGGTGGTCAGCCCCAGCATTTT
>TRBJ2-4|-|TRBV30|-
CAWGQNHLNIAKNIQYF
TGTGCCTGGGGACAGAACCACCTCAATATAGCCAAAAACATTCAGTACTTC
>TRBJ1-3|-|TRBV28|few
CASSVSFSGNTIYF
TGTGCCAGCAGTGTGAGCTTCTCTGGAAACACCATATATTTT